The 15 T cell receptor beta chains below were found in one sample sequenced in a study of cytomegalovirus exposure and HLA in healthy donors. The PCR contained 60 Vbeta and 13 Jbeta primers. The data were produced by immunoSEQ multiplex PCR, yet TCRdb's version contains in-frame clones alone and is incomplete. The data contain about 130,000 clones, less than 85% of them singletons. Input material: PBMCs. The origin of the receptors is a man aged 18 to 29 in good health and CMV-seropositive.

The chain carries TRBV11-2 and TRBJ1-3; tentatively, D is TRBD1 (6 bases). CDR3 length: 16 residues. Trimming removed 8 bases at V and 4 bases at J, with 21 bases between. The germline gives CDR1 SGHAT, CDR2 FQNNGV. The CDR3 DNA reads as TGTGCCAGCCTAATGGGGGCAGGGAACTCCGGAAACACCATATATTTT. Amino acids: CASLMGAGNSGNTIYF. Full variable domain (remainder filled in from reference TRBV11-2 and TRBJ1-3): EAGVAQSPRYKIIEKRQSVAFWCNPISGHATLYWYQQILGQGPKLLIQFQNNGVVDDSQLPKDRFSAERLKGVDSTLKIQPAKLEDSAVYLCASLMGAGNSGNTIYFGEGSWLTVV.

The chain has TRBV5-1 and TRBJ2-5; 16 bases match TRBD2. The CDR3 runs 18 residues. Germline V gives CDR1 SGHRS, CDR2 YFSETQ. Trimming removed 3 bases from V and 5 bases from J; junction bases left unmatched: 10. In DNA, the CDR3 is TGCGCCAGCAGCTCCGGGACTAGCGGGAGGGCCTTAGGGGAGACCCAGTACTTC. Translation gives CASSSGTSGRALGETQYF.

J is TRBJ1-5 and V is TRBV19; D is unresolved. Trimming took off 5 bases at V and 2 bases at J, with 13 bases between the two ends. The CDR3 sequence is 15 residues long. CDR1 and CDR2 (germline): LNHDA, SQIVND (reference sequence). The CDR3 reads CASSLAWGGNQPQHF. In DNA, the CDR3 is TGTGCCAGTAGTTTGGCCTGGGGAGGCAATCAGCCCCAGCATTTT.

This sequence joins TRBV6-5 and TRBJ2-7, with 10 bases fitting TRBD1. V lost 5 bases to trimming and J lost 4 bases; unmatched junction nucleotides: 8. The CDR3 spans 15 residues. The germline gives CDR1 MNHEY, CDR2 SVGAGI. The CDR3 protein is CASSIPGQGFYEQYF. CDR3 in DNA: TGTGCCAGCAGTATTCCGGGACAGGGGTTTTACGAGCAGTACTTC.

The chain employs TRBV19 and TRBJ1-5; no clear D. Trimming took 6 bases from V and 0 from J, leaving 12 bases between them. The CDR3 runs to 15 residues. Germline CDR1 reads LNHDA; CDR2 reads SQIVND (reference sequence). The CDR3 protein is CASRTSGLSNQPQHF. CDR3 DNA sequence: TGTGCCAGTAGGACCTCGGGTCTTAGCAATCAGCCCCAGCATTTT.

The rearrangement links TRBV4-3 to TRBJ2-3, with 9 bases lining up with TRBD1. The CDR3 contains 16 residues. V dropped 0 bases and J dropped 6; count of bases not matched to a gene: 7. Germline CDR1 reads LGHNA; CDR2 reads YSLEER. DNA for the CDR3: TGCGCCAGCAGCCAAGATAGGACAGGGGATGGGGATACGCAGTATTTT. Its protein is CASSQDRTGDGDTQYF.

Here the CDR3 reads CASGADRGTQKLFF. CDR3 nucleotides: TGTGCCAGCGGCGCAGACAGGGGAACGCAAAAACTGTTTTTT. The chain recombines TRBV7-2 with TRBJ1-4; TRBD1 aligns across 8 bases. Germline V CDR1 and CDR2: SGHTA, FQGNSA. The V segment lost 8 bases and the J segment 9 bases; nucleotides outside the gene matches: 11. There are 14 residues in the CDR3.

J is TRBJ2-7 and V is TRBV27, with D tentatively TRBD1 (6 bases). Germline V CDR1 and CDR2: MNHEY, SMNVEV (reference sequence). V lost 6 bases, J lost 5 bases, and 17 bases lay in between. The CDR3 has 14 residues. The CDR3 DNA reads as TGTGCCAGCAGGTCAGGGGAGTTTCTCCACGAGCAGTACTTC. It encodes CASRSGEFLHEQYF.

The chain joins TRBV5-4 to TRBJ1-2; D uncertain. The germline gives CDR1 SGHNT, CDR2 YYREEE (reference sequence). V gave up 4 bases and J gave up 7 bases, with 11 bases separating them. The CDR3 totals 12 residues. CDR3 sequence: CASSPGPVGYTF. The CDR3 bases are TGTGCCAGCAGCCCAGGTCCAGTTGGCTACACCTTC. The full variable domain, with the rest looked up from reference TRBV5-4 and TRBJ1-2, is ETGVTQSPTHLIKTRGQQVTLRCSSQSGHNTVSWYQQALGQGPQFIFQYYREEENGRGNFPPRFSGLQFPNYSSELNVNALELDDSALYLCASSPGPVGYTFGSGTRLTVV.

On this clone: This specimen includes other DNA sequences encoding the same CDR3. The chain has TRBV5-1 and TRBJ1-3; D remains ambiguous. The CDR3 contains 13 residues. Germline V gives CDR1 SGHRS, CDR2 YFSETQ. Trimming left V 0 bases short and J 4 bases short, with 5 bases between. In DNA form, the CDR3 reads TGCGCCAGCAGCTTGGGGCCAGGAAACACCATATATTTT. As protein: CASSLGPGNTIYF.

The rearrangement joins TRBV19 to TRBJ2-7; D gene uncertain. Trimming took off 4 bases at V and 3 bases at J, with 4 bases between the two ends. CDR1 is LNHDA and CDR2 is SQIVND in the germline V gene (reference sequence). This CDR3 contains 11 residues. The CDR3 DNA reads TGTGCCAGTAGTAGTAGCTACGAGCAGTACTTC. Protein sequence: CASSSSYEQYF.

This clone was counted a few times. The rearrangement uses TRBV4-2 and TRBJ2-1; 8 bases are a match to TRBD2. With V trimmed by 1 base and J by 5 bases, 4 bases remained unmatched. CDR3 length: 15 amino acids. Germline CDR1 LGHNA, CDR2 YNFKEQ. The DNA for the CDR3 is TGTGCCAGCAGCCAAGGAGCGGGAGAGGACAATGAGCAGTTCTTC. This gives the protein CASSQGAGEDNEQFF.

The CDR3 sequence: CASSHNDRVSYGYTF. The CDR3 nucleotides read TGTGCCAGCAGCCATAATGACAGGGTTTCCTATGGCTACACCTTC. This chain joins TRBV7-2 and TRBJ1-2, with TRBD1 matching over 7 bases. After removal of 5 bases from V and 4 bases from J, the junction contained 10 bases not matched to a gene. The CDR3 length is 15 residues. Germline CDR1 and CDR2: SGHTA and FQGNSA.

This clone was observed a handful of times. CDR3 protein: CGLAGLRTDTQYF. CDR3 coding DNA: TGTGGACTAGCGGGGCTACGCACAGATACGCAGTATTTT. V usage is TRBV6-4 and J usage is TRBJ2-3; 11 bases align to TRBD2. CDR1 and CDR2 from the germline V gene are MRHNA and SNTAGT. The CDR3 is 13 residues long.

This sequence joins TRBV2 and TRBJ1-5; TRBD1 is a possible D gene (6 bases). The ends were cut back, 6 bases at V and 1 base at J, with 10 bases in the middle. This CDR3 comprises 14 residues. Germline lookup yields CDR1 SNHLY and CDR2 FYNNEI. The CDR3: CASRDRLSNQPQHF. CDR3 DNA: TGTGCCAGCAGGGACAGACTAAGCAATCAGCCCCAGCATTTT.